This T cell receptor beta chain derives from a study of spatial heterogeneity in lung cancer. Across the whole study: Mean representation of each unique TCR and UMI combination in the raw reads exceeded 9.5 occurrences. General study results and limits: In blood, ubiquitous expanded tumor TCRs appeared more at resection than follow-up.

Time point meaning: sample taken at primary tumor resection. Sequencing of whole RNA from tumor, nontumor lung or frozen PBMC involved no sorting. The presence of a unique molecular identifier marked each TCR cDNA molecule. Each CDR3 protein gets one entry after TCRdb re-called the 5' RACE reads with MiXCR. The sample records about 40,000 distinct CDR3 sequences, 5% to 6.5% being singletons. Points on this clonotype: The antigen remains undetermined.

This CDR3 region has 14 residues. V was trimmed by 5 bases and J by 1 base, leaving 11 bases between them. The chain is built from TRBV12-3 or TRBV12-4 and TRBJ2-5; D not certain. This receptor was identified in a female donor with early-stage non-small cell lung cancer. The specimen was PBMCs, collected at surgery. This CDR3 is CASSVGSAQETQYF. Written as DNA, the CDR3 is TGTGCCAGCAGTGTGGGTTCGGCCCAAGAGACCCAGTACTTC.